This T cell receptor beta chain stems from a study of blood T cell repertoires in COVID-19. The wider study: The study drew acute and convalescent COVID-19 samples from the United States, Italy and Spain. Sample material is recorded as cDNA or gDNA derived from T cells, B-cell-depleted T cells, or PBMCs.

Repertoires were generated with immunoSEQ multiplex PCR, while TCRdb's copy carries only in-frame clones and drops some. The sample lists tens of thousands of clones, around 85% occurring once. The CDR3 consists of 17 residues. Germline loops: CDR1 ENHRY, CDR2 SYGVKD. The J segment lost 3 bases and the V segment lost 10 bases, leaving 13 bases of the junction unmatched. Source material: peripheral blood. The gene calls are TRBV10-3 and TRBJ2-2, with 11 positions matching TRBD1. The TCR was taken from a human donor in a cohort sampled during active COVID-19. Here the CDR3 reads CASASRDRGVDTGELFF. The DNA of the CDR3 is TGTGCCAGCGCGTCCCGGGACAGGGGGGTAGACACCGGGGAGCTGTTTTTT.